A selection of T cell receptor beta chains follows, all from one sample in a study of cytomegalovirus exposure and HLA in healthy donors. This table comes from immunoSEQ multiplex PCR, and its TCRdb copy is limited to in-frame clones, with some not included. The table records more than 70,000 clones, 76% of them present only once. What was sequenced was PBMCs. All receptors derive from a man aged 35 to 55 in good health and CMV-seronegative. CDR3s include the opening cysteine and the closing phenylalanine or tryptophan. D genes are given only for firm matches. The size entry is marked missing in some rows and otherwise reads once, few, many or a size class.

V,size,J,D,CDR3,DNA
TRBV6-5,-,TRBJ2-3,TRBD1,CASSKDRVNTQYF,TGTGCCAGCAGCAAAGACAGGGTAAATACGCAGTATTTT
TRBV4-3,many,TRBJ2-7,-,CASSQGLEQGSYEQYF,TGCGCCAGCAGCCAAGGTTTAGAACAGGGCTCCTACGAGCAGTACTTC
TRBV28,-,TRBJ2-2,-,CASSFFQKGTGELFF,TGTGCCAGCAGTTTTTTCCAGAAGGGGACCGGGGAGCTGTTTTTT
TRBV30,few,TRBJ2-1,-,CAWSVYQEQFF,TGTGCCTGGAGTGTATATCAGGAGCAGTTCTTC
TRBV9,-,TRBJ1-1,-,CASSVEGVDTEAFF,TGTGCCAGCAGCGTAGAGGGGGTAGACACTGAAGCTTTCTTT
TRBV19,-,TRBJ1-2,-,CASRQAYNYGYTF,TGTGCCAGTCGGCAGGCCTATAACTATGGCTACACCTTC
TRBV7-9,-,TRBJ1-1,TRBD1,CASNSEGAPVGTEAFF,TGTGCCAGCAATTCGGAGGGGGCCCCGGTTGGGACTGAAGCTTTCTTT
TRBV7-9,few,TRBJ2-4,TRBD1,CSSSTPVDREVKNIQYF,TGTTCCAGCAGCACCCCTGTGGACAGGGAGGTCAAAAACATTCAGTACTTC
TRBV25-1,-,TRBJ2-5,-,CASSDGREETQYF,TGTGCCAGCAGTGACGGGAGAGAAGAGACCCAGTACTTC
TRBV6-4,-,TRBJ2-3,TRBD2,CASSESVGGVPDTQYF,TGTGCCAGCAGTGAATCTGTCGGGGGGGTCCCAGATACGCAGTATTTT
TRBV18,-,TRBJ1-3,-,CASSAGTPSGNTIYF,TGTGCCAGCTCAGCCGGGACACCGTCTGGAAACACCATATATTTT
TRBV14,-,TRBJ1-1,-,CASSPVSYTEAFF,TGTGCCAGCAGCCCAGTGTCCTACACTGAAGCTTTCTTT
TRBV9,-,TRBJ2-7,-,CASSVGWRGYEQYF,TGTGCCAGCAGCGTAGGGTGGAGAGGCTACGAGCAGTACTTC
TRBV18,-,TRBJ2-7,-,CASSSGRLPYEQYF,TGTGCCAGCTCATCAGGGCGGCTCCCCTACGAGCAGTACTTC
TRBV27,-,TRBJ1-5,TRBD1,CASRPRDRGQVAQHF,TGTGCCAGCAGACCCCGGGACAGGGGACAGGTGGCCCAGCATTTT
TRBV10-3,-,TRBJ1-1,-,CAISGNTGRSTEAFF,TGTGCCATCAGTGGGAATACAGGTAGAAGCACTGAAGCTTTCTTT
TRBV2,-,TRBJ1-2,TRBD1,CASSLTGDTNYGYTF,TGTGCCAGCAGTCTGACAGGGGATACTAACTATGGCTACACCTTC
TRBV7-9,-,TRBJ1-1,TRBD1,CASILTLSRQGNTEAFF,TGTGCCAGCATTCTAACTTTGTCGCGACAGGGGAACACTGAAGCTTTCTTT
TRBV4-2,-,TRBJ2-7,-,CASSQGGQSYEQYF,TGTGCCAGCAGCCAAGGAGGTCAGTCCTACGAGCAGTACTTC
TRBV6-1,-,TRBJ2-3,-,CASSEAVRNTQYF,TGTGCCAGCAGTGAAGCGGTGAGGAATACGCAGTATTTT
TRBV11-3,-,TRBJ2-1,TRBD1,CASSLARQGARNEQFF,TGTGCCAGCAGCTTAGCGCGGCAGGGGGCAAGAAATGAGCAGTTCTTC
TRBV9,few,TRBJ1-4,-,CASSVGGSGGEKLFF,TGTGCCAGCAGCGTAGGAGGGTCAGGTGGCGAAAAACTGTTTTTT
TRBV9,-,TRBJ2-7,TRBD2,CASSPRGGGRSYEQYF,TGTGCCAGCAGTCCCAGGGGCGGGGGGCGCTCCTACGAGCAGTACTTC
TRBV29-1,-,TRBJ1-3,-,CSVWQGGNTIYF,TGCAGCGTTTGGCAGGGTGGAAACACCATATATTTT
TRBV2,few,TRBJ2-6,-,CASAGGANVLTF,TGTGCCAGCGCAGGGGGGGCCAACGTCCTGACTTTC
TRBV5-1,once,TRBJ2-1,-,CASSPDSYNEQFF,TGCGCTAGCAGCCCGGACAGTTACAATGAGCAGTTCTTC
TRBV4-2,-,TRBJ2-1,-,CASSQGGASSYNEQFF,TGTGCCAGCAGCCAAGGCGGGGCTAGCTCCTACAATGAGCAGTTCTTC
TRBV28,-,TRBJ2-7,TRBD2,CASRLGTSYEQYF,TGTGCCAGCAGGCTGGGGACTAGCTACGAGCAGTACTTC
TRBV14,once,TRBJ2-7,-,CASSQGRGTYEQYF,TGTGCCAGCAGCCAAGGCAGGGGCACCTACGAGCAGTACTTC
TRBV28,-,TRBJ2-5,TRBD2,CASRFSGGRQETQYF,TGTGCCAGCAGGTTTAGCGGGGGACGCCAAGAGACCCAGTACTTC
TRBV2,-,TRBJ2-5,TRBD2,CATEWNSGTPGTQYF,TGTGCCACAGAGTGGAATAGCGGGACCCCCGGGACCCAGTACTTC
TRBV5-1,-,TRBJ2-5,-,CASSSLQGSLNQETQYF,TGCGCCAGCAGCTCCCTACAGGGTTCCCTCAACCAAGAGACCCAGTACTTC
TRBV7-2,-,TRBJ1-1,-,CASSKPTRGTEAFF,TGTGCCAGCAGCAAACCAACCCGAGGCACTGAAGCTTTCTTT
TRBV7-2,few,TRBJ2-7,-,CASSGAWRGNPYEQYF,TGTGCCAGCAGCGGAGCTTGGAGGGGTAATCCCTACGAGCAGTACTTC
TRBV7-9,-,TRBJ2-2,TRBD1,CASSLDGPGGGSTGELFF,TGTGCCAGCAGCTTAGATGGTCCAGGGGGCGGTAGCACCGGGGAGCTGTTTTTT
TRBV5-8,-,TRBJ1-2,TRBD1,CASSSGQGAYGYTF,TGTGCCAGCAGTTCTGGACAGGGGGCCTATGGCTACACCTTC
TRBV7-6,-,TRBJ1-3,TRBD1,CASSLDRGSGNTIYF,TGTGCCAGCAGCTTGGACAGGGGATCTGGAAACACCATATATTTT
TRBV2,-,TRBJ1-5,-,CASRTAGGVQPQHF,TGTGCCAGCAGAACAGCCGGCGGGGTTCAGCCCCAGCATTTT
TRBV29-1,once,TRBJ2-1,TRBD2,CSAKIGGGFNEQFF,TGCAGCGCTAAGATTGGCGGGGGGTTCAATGAGCAGTTCTTC
TRBV5-1,-,TRBJ2-7,-,CASSLVGEPYEQYF,TGCGCCAGCAGCTTGGTCGGGGAGCCCTACGAGCAGTACTTC